Described below is a single T cell receptor (beta chain) sequence and its context. Germline V gene lookup returns CDR1 LNHDA and CDR2 SQIVND (reference sequence). Trimming removed 5 bases at V and 7 bases at J, with 12 bases between. There are 13 residues in the CDR3. This sample stems from a study of blood T cell repertoires in COVID-19. Sequencing used immunoSEQ multiplex PCR; TCRdb keeps in-frame clones, though not all of them. The table has about 52,000 clones, over 75% seen once; the top ten hold 11% to 15%. The sequence was collected from a man aged 65 to 85 with acute or convalescent COVID-19. The chain joins TRBV19 to TRBJ2-1; tentative D call: TRBD2 (5 bases). Sequencing was carried out using peripheral blood. This CDR3 reads CASSLSGRNEQFF. CDR3 DNA sequence: TGTGCCAGTAGTCTCTCGGGAAGAAATGAGCAGTTCTTC.